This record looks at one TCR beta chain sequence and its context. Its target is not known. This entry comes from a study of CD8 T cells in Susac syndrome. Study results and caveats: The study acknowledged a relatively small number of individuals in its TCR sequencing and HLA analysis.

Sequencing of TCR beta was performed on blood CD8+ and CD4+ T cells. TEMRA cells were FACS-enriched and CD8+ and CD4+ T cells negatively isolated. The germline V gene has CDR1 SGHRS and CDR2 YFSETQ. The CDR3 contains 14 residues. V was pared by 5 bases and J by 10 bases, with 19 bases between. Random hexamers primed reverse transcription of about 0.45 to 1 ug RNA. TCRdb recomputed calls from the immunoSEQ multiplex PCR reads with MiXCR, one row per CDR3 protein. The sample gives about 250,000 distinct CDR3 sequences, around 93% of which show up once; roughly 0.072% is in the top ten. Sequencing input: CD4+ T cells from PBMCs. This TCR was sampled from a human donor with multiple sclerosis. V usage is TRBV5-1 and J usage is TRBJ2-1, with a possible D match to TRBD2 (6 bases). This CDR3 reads CASRVGGPSSEQFF. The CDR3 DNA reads TGCGCCAGCAGAGTGGGAGGCCCATCTAGCGAGCAGTTCTTC.